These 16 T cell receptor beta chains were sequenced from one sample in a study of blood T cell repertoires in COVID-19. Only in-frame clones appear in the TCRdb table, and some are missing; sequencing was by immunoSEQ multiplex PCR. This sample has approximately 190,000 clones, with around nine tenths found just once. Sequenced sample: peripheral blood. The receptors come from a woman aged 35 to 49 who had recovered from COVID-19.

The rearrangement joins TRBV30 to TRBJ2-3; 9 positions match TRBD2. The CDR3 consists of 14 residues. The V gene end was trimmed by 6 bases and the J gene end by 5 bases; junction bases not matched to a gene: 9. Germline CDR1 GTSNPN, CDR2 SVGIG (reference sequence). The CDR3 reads CACNRGGRVDTQYF. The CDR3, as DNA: TGTGCCTGCAATAGGGGCGGGAGGGTAGATACGCAGTATTTT.

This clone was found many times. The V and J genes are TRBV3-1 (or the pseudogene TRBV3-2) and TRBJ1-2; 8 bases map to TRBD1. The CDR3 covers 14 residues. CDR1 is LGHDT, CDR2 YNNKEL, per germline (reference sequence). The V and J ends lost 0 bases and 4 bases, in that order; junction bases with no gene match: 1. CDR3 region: CASSQDGTGYGYTF. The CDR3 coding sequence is TGTGCCAGCAGCCAAGATGGGACAGGCTATGGCTACACCTTC.

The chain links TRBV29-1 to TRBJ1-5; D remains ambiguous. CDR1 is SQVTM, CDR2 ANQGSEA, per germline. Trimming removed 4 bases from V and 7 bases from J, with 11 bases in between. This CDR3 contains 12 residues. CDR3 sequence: CSVGSPGQPQHF. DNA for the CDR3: TGCAGCGTTGGGAGTCCTGGGCAGCCCCAGCATTTT.

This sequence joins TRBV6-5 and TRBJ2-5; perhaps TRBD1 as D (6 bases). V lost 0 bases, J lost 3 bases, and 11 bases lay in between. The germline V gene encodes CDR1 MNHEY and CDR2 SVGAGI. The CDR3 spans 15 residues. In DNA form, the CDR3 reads TGTGCCAGCAGTTACTCAACAGGGCCGGAAGAGACCCAGTACTTC. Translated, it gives CASSYSTGPEETQYF.

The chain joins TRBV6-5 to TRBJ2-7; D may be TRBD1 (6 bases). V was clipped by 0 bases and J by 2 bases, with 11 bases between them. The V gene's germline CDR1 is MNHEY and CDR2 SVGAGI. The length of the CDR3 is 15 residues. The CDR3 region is CASSYSKWGPYEQYF. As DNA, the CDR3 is TGTGCCAGCAGTTACTCGAAGTGGGGGCCCTACGAGCAGTACTTC.

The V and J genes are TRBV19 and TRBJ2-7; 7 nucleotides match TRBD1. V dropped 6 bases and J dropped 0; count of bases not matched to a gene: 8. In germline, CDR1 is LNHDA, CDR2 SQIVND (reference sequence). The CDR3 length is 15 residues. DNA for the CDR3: TGTGCCAGTAGGCCTACACGGGACAGCTCCTACGAGCAGTACTTC. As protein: CASRPTRDSSYEQYF. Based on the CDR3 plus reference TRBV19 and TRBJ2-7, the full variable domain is DGGITQSPKYLFRKEGQNVTLSCEQNLNHDAMYWYRQDPGQGLRLIYYSQIVNDFQKGDIAEGYSVSREKKESFPLTVTSAQKNPTAFYLCASRPTRDSSYEQYFGPGTRLTVT.

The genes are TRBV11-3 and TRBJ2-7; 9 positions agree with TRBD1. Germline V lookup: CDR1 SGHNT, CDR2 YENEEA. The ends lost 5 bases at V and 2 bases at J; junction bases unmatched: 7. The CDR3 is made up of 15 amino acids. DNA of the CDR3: TGTGCCAGCAGCCTAGGGGGGACAGGGCCCTACGAGCAGTACTTC. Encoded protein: CASSLGGTGPYEQYF.

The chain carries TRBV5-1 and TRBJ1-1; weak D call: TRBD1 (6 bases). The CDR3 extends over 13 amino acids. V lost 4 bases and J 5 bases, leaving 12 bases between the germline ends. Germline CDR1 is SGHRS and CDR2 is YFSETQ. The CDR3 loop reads CASSQQGITEAFF. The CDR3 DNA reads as TGCGCCAGCAGCCAACAGGGTATAACTGAAGCTTTCTTT.

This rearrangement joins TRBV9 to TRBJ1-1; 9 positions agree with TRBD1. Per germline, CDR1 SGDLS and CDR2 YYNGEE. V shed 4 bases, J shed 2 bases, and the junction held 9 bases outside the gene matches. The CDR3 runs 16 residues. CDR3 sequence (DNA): TGTGCCAGCAGCCCCCAAGGACAGGGGAAAAACACTGAAGCTTTCTTT. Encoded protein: CASSPQGQGKNTEAFF.

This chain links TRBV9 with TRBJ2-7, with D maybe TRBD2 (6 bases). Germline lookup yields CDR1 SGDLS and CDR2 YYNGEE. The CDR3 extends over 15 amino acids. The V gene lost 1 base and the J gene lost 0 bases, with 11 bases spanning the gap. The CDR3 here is CASSVSVADSYEQYF. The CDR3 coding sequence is TGTGCCAGCAGCGTATCGGTAGCGGACTCCTACGAGCAGTACTTC.

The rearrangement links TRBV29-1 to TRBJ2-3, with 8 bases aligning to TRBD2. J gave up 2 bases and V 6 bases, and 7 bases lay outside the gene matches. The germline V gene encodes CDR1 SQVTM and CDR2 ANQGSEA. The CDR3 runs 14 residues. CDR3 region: CSVGGLEATDTQYF. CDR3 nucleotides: TGCAGCGTCGGGGGACTAGAGGCCACAGATACGCAGTATTTT.

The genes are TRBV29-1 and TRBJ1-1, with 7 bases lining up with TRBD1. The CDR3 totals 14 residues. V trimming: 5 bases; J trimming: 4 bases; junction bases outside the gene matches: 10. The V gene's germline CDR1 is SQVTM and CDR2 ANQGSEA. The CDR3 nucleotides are TGCAGCGTTTCCCCGGGGACAGTGGGCACTGAAGCTTTCTTT. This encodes CSVSPGTVGTEAFF.

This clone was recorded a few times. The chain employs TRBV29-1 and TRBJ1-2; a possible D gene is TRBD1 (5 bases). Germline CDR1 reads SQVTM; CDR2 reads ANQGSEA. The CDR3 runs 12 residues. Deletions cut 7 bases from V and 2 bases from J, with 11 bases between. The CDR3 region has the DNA TGCAGCGGGGACGACCTAAACTATGGCTACACCTTC. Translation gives CSGDDLNYGYTF.

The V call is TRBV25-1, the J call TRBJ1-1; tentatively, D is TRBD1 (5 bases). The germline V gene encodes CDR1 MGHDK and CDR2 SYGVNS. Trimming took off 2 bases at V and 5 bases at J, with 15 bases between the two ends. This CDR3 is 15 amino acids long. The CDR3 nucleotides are TGTGCCAGCAGTGAAATTGGCTCAGGGAGGACTGAAGCTTTCTTT. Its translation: CASSEIGSGRTEAFF.

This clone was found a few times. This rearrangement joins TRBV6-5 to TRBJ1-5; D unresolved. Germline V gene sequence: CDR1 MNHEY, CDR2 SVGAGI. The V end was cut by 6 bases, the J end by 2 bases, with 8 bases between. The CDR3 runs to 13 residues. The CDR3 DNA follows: TGTGCCAGCAGCGCGGTGGGCAATCAGCCCCAGCATTTT. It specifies CASSAVGNQPQHF.

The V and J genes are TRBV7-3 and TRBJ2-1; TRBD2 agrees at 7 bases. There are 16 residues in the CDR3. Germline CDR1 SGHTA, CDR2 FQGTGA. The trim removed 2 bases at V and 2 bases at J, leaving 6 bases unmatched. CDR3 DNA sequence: TGTGCCAGCAGCTTATTGGGCGGGGGACCCTACAATGAGCAGTTCTTC. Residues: CASSLLGGGPYNEQFF.